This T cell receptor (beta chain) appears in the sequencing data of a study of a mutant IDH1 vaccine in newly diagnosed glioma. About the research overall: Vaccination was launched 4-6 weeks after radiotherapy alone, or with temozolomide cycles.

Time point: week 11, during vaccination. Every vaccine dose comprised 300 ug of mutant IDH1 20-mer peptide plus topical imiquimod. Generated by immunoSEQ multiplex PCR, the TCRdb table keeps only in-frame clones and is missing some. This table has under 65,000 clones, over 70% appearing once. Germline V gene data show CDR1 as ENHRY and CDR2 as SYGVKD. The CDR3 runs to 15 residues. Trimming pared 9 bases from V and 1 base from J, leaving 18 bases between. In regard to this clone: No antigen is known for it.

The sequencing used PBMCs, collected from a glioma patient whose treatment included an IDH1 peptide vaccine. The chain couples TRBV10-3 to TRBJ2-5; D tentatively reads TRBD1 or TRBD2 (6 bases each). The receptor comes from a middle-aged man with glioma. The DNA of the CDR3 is TGTGCCATACGCGGACAAGGGGGGACCCAAGAGACCCAGTACTTC. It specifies CAIRGQGGTQETQYF.